The 23 T cell receptor beta chains reported below all come from one sample, sequenced in a study of T cell responses to AZD1222 COVID-19 vaccine. TCRdb's table, derived via immunoSEQ multiplex PCR, lists solely in-frame clones and lacks some. Of fewer than 120,000 clones in the sample, approximately 94% are singletons; the top ten hold about 3%. Sample: peripheral blood, taken 28 days after the second AZD1222 dose. These receptor sequences come from an adult who received the AZD1222 COVID-19 vaccine.

The chain joins TRBV3-1 (or the pseudogene TRBV3-2) to TRBJ1-3, with D maybe TRBD1 (6 bases). CDR3 length: 15 residues. CDR1 and CDR2 (germline): LGHDT, YNNKEL (reference sequence). Trimming stripped 4 bases from V and 0 bases from J, with 10 bases between. This CDR3 is CASSLGQLSGNTIYF. CDR3 sequence (DNA): TGTGCCAGCAGCCTAGGACAGCTCTCTGGAAACACCATATATTTT.

The rearrangement links TRBV5-1 to TRBJ2-2; 12 bases line up with TRBD1. The trim removed 4 bases at V and 6 bases at J, leaving 4 bases unmatched. Germline lookup yields CDR1 SGHRS and CDR2 YFSETQ. The CDR3 loop spans 15 amino acids. CDR3 in amino acids: CASSRDRGLSGELFF. The CDR3 nucleotides are TGCGCCAGCAGCCGGGACAGGGGGCTTTCCGGGGAGCTGTTTTTT. The full variable domain, completed using reference TRBV5-1 and TRBJ2-2, is KAGVTQTPRYLIKTRGQQVTLSCSPISGHRSVSWYQQTPGQGLQFLFEYFSETQRNKGNFPGRFSGRQFSNSRSEMNVSTLELGDSALYLCASSRDRGLSGELFFGEGSRLTVL.

This clone showed up just once. At one of its ends the junction is not consistent with the germline gene, which may arise from a read error. This chain joins TRBV11-2 and TRBJ1-1, with D unresolved. The CDR3 has 17 residues. CDR1 is SGHAT, CDR2 FQNNGV, per germline. CDR3 DNA: TGTGCCAGCAGCTTAGCGTCTCTAAAATCCCAGAACACTGAGGCTTTCTTT. This codes for CASSLASLKSQNTEAFF.

The chain couples TRBV6-6 to TRBJ1-6, with D possibly being TRBD1 (6 bases). CDR1 MNHNY and CDR2 SVGAGI come from the germline V gene (reference sequence). This CDR3 region has 13 residues. The V gene lost 5 bases and the J gene lost 9 bases, with 11 bases spanning the gap. This CDR3 reads CASSTRTVSPLHF. CDR3 DNA sequence: TGTGCCAGCAGTACCAGGACAGTTTCACCCCTCCACTTT.

This clone has only one observation. The rearrangement links TRBV5-6 to TRBJ2-3; unclear D gene. Germline V gives CDR1 SGHDT, CDR2 YYEEEE. The CDR3 has 11 amino acids. Trimming stripped 1 base from V and 6 bases from J, with 3 bases between. The CDR3 is CASSLTDTQYF. The CDR3 coding sequence is TGTGCCAGCAGCTTGACGGATACGCAGTATTTT.

This clone has a count of ten or more. V usage is TRBV7-9 and J usage is TRBJ1-3, with TRBD1 matching over 8 bases. V lost 4 bases, J lost 0 bases, and 5 bases stayed unmatched. There are 16 residues in the CDR3. Germline V gene data show CDR1 as SEHNR and CDR2 as FQNEAQ (reference sequence). The CDR3, as DNA: TGTGCCAGCAGCTCTAATACAGGGGGCTCTGGAAACACCATATATTTT. Protein: CASSSNTGGSGNTIYF.

CDR3 coding DNA: TGTGCTAGTGGTCTTGACGGTAGAGAACAGCCCCAGCATTTT. It is translated as CASGLDGREQPQHF. The chain links TRBV12-5 to TRBJ1-5, with D unresolved. Trimming stripped 5 bases from V and 7 bases from J, with 15 bases between. The CDR3 loop spans 14 amino acids. Germline V gene data show CDR1 as LGHNT and CDR2 as FRNRAP. Full variable domain (outside the CDR3, taken from reference TRBV12-5 and TRBJ1-5): DARVTQTPRHKVTEMGQEVTMRCQPILGHNTVFWYRQTMMQGLELLAYFRNRAPLDDSGMPKDRFSAEMPDATLATLKIQPSEPRDSAVYFCASGLDGREQPQHFGDGTRLSIL.

The chain has TRBV6-1 and TRBJ2-3; 12 nucleotides agree with TRBD2. The ends lost 4 bases at V and 4 bases at J; junction bases unmatched: 6. The CDR3 totals 16 residues. Germline V gene data show CDR1 as MNHNS and CDR2 as SASEGT. In DNA form, the CDR3 reads TGTGCCAGCAGTGCCCTAGCGGGGGGGCTTTCAGATACGCAGTATTTT. Its translation: CASSALAGGLSDTQYF.

The CDR3 DNA is TGTGCCAGCAGCCACTCACCGGACAGGAGGGGGACTGAAGCTTTCTTT. Its protein is CASSHSPDRRGTEAFF. The gene calls are TRBV11-2 and TRBJ1-1, with 7 bases aligning to TRBD1. This CDR3 spans 16 amino acids. After removal of 5 bases from V and 5 bases from J, the junction contained 14 bases not matched to a gene. Germline loops: CDR1 SGHAT, CDR2 FQNNGV.

This clone turned up a few times. V gene TRBV27 combines with J gene TRBJ2-7; perhaps TRBD1 as D (6 bases). CDR3 length: 16 amino acids. V was pared by 5 bases and J by 2 bases, with 19 bases between. Looked up from germline, CDR1 is MNHEY and CDR2 is SMNVEV (reference sequence). The CDR3 protein is CASSQGGRGTPYEQYF. In DNA form, the CDR3 reads TGTGCCAGCAGTCAAGGCGGCAGGGGAACACCCTACGAGCAGTACTTC.

V gene TRBV5-1 combines with J gene TRBJ1-1, with 7 bases fitting TRBD1. With 0 bases clipped from V and 2 bases from J, the junction kept 10 bases outside the gene matches. Germline lookup yields CDR1 SGHRS and CDR2 YFSETQ. The CDR3 covers 17 residues. The CDR3, as DNA: TGCGCCAGCAGCTTGGCCCAGGGGGGGCTGGAAAACACTGAAGCTTTCTTT. Translation: CASSLAQGGLENTEAFF.

The chain is built from TRBV14 and TRBJ2-3; D is ambiguous. Trimming pared 3 bases from V and 4 bases from J, leaving 14 bases between. CDR1 is SGHDN and CDR2 is FVKESK in the germline V gene. The CDR3 consists of 15 residues. CDR3 loop: CASSHSLPLADTQYF. The DNA for the CDR3 is TGTGCCAGCAGCCACTCTCTCCCCTTGGCAGATACGCAGTATTTT.

The chain employs TRBV5-6 and TRBJ2-1; TRBD1 aligns across 8 bases. Germline assignment: CDR1 SGHDT and CDR2 YYEEEE. V was pared by 1 base and J by 10 bases, with 7 bases of the junction left unmatched. The CDR3 runs to 14 residues. CDR3 loop: CASSLWQGAREQFF. The DNA of the CDR3 is TGTGCCAGCAGCTTGTGGCAGGGGGCGCGGGAGCAGTTCTTC.

The chain couples TRBV20-1 to TRBJ1-5; D might be TRBD1 (6 bases). V was shortened by 6 bases and J by 4 bases, with 16 bases between the two germline ends. This CDR3 is 14 amino acids long. CDR1 and CDR2 (germline): DFQATT, SNEGSKA (reference sequence). The CDR3 region is CSASMTGGNQPQHF. Here the CDR3 DNA reads TGCAGTGCCAGTATGACAGGTGGTAATCAGCCCCAGCATTTT.

V and J are TRBV6-1 and TRBJ1-1; D may be TRBD1 (6 bases). The CDR3 covers 16 residues. The V end lost 2 bases, the J end lost 1 base, and 14 bases lay between the germline ends. Germline V gene lookup returns CDR1 MNHNS and CDR2 SASEGT. The CDR3 sequence is CASSEIFGRGNTEAFF. As DNA, the CDR3 is TGTGCCAGCAGTGAAATCTTTGGCAGGGGGAACACTGAAGCTTTCTTT.

This chain uses TRBV6-5 with TRBJ1-2; D perhaps matches TRBD1 (6 bases). V was pared by 8 bases and J by 8 bases, with 21 bases between. CDR3 length: 14 residues. Per the germline V gene, CDR1 is MNHEY and CDR2 is SVGAGI. The CDR3, as DNA: TGTGCCAGCCGAGTCGCGGGGGGGGCGCGAGGCTACACCTTC. This gives the protein CASRVAGGARGYTF.

The chain has TRBV12-3 or TRBV12-4 and TRBJ2-1, with no clear D. The CDR3 runs to 11 residues. V was pared by 4 bases and J by 9 bases, with 7 bases between. The DNA of the CDR3 is TGTGCCAGCAGTTCGGACGTTGAGCAGTTCTTC. It translates to CASSSDVEQFF.

V gene TRBV10-3 combines with J gene TRBJ2-7, with TRBD1 identical over 8 bases. Germline assignment: CDR1 ENHRY and CDR2 SYGVKD. J gave up 5 bases and V 3 bases, and 9 bases lay outside the gene matches. CDR3 length equals 15 residues. The CDR3 is CAISDSGQGGNEQYF. Written as DNA, the CDR3 is TGTGCCATCAGTGATAGTGGACAGGGAGGAAACGAGCAGTACTTC.

CDR3 region: CASSGTGRVTEAFF. The CDR3 nucleotides read TGTGCCAGTAGTGGGACAGGGAGGGTCACTGAAGCTTTCTTT. The chain combines TRBV19 with TRBJ1-1; the match to TRBD1 covers 9 bases. V lost 5 bases, J lost 4 bases, and 5 bases stayed unmatched. This CDR3 contains 14 residues. Per the germline V gene, CDR1 is LNHDA and CDR2 is SQIVND (reference sequence).

The chain combines TRBV5-1 with TRBJ2-7; the match to TRBD2 covers 10 bases. Germline loops: CDR1 SGHRS, CDR2 YFSETQ. This CDR3 spans 18 amino acids. V lost 4 bases and J lost 0; bases outside the gene matches: 13. The CDR3 is CASSTLGLAGVSSYEQYF. CDR3 nucleotide sequence: TGCGCCAGCAGCACCCTGGGGCTAGCGGGGGTGTCCTCCTACGAGCAGTACTTC.

The V and J genes are TRBV7-9 and TRBJ1-2; the D gene is possibly TRBD1 (5 bases). This CDR3 has 15 residues. Per the germline V gene, CDR1 is SEHNR and CDR2 is FQNEAQ (reference sequence). Trimming took 3 bases from V and 1 from J, leaving 12 bases between them. The CDR3 DNA reads TGTGCCAGCAGCTTGGTGCCAGGGATTAACTATGGCTACACCTTC. This sequence encodes CASSLVPGINYGYTF. Full variable domain (outside the CDR3, taken from reference TRBV7-9 and TRBJ1-2): DTGVSQNPRHKITKRGQNVTFRCDPISEHNRLYWYRQTLGQGPEFLTYFQNEAQLEKSRLLSDRFSAERPKGSFSTLEIQRTEQGDSAMYLCASSLVPGINYGYTFGSGTRLTVV.

The rearrangement uses TRBV25-1 and TRBJ1-2, with a tentative D call TRBD1 (5 bases). The CDR3 contains 12 residues. Germline V gene lookup returns CDR1 MGHDK and CDR2 SYGVNS. Trimming removed 6 bases at V and 4 bases at J, with 9 bases between. The CDR3 region is CASRDNLYGYTF. CDR3 coding DNA: TGTGCCAGCAGGGACAACCTCTATGGCTACACCTTC.

The V call is TRBV2, the J call TRBJ2-1; 7 positions match TRBD1. Germline CDR1 and CDR2: SNHLY and FYNNEI. The V gene end was trimmed by 3 bases and the J gene end by 4 bases; junction bases not matched to a gene: 3. This CDR3 contains 14 residues. CDR3 DNA: TGTGCCAGCAGTGACCCAGGGGGTTACAATGAGCAGTTCTTC. Translation gives CASSDPGGYNEQFF.